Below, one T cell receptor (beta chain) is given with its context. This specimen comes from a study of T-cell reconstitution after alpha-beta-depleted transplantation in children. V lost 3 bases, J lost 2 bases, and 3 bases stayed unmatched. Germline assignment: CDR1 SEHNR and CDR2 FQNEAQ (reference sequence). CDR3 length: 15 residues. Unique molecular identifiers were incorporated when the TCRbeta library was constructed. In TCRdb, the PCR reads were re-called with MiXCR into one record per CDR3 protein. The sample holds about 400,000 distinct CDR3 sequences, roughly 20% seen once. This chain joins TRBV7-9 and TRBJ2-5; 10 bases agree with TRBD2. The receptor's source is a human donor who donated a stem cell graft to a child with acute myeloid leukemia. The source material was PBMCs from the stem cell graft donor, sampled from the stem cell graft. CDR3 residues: CASSFSSGGQETQYF. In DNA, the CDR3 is TGTGCCAGCAGCTTCTCTAGCGGGGGACAAGAGACCCAGTACTTC.